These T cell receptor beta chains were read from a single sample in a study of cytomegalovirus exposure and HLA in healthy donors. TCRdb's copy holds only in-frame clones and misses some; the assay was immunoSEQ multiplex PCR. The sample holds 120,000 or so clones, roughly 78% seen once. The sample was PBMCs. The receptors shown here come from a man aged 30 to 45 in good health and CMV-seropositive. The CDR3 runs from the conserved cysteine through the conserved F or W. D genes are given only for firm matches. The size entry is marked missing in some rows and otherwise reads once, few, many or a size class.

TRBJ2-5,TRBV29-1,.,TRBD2,CSLSRGEGETQYF,TGCAGCCTCTCTCGGGGGGAGGGAGAGACCCAGTACTTC
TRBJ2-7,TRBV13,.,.,CASSAGQRGNEQYF,TGTGCCAGCAGCGCGGGACAGAGGGGGAACGAGCAGTACTTC
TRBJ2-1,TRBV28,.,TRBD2,CASLRTSGAFEQFF,TGTGCCAGCCTTAGGACTAGCGGGGCTTTTGAGCAGTTCTTC
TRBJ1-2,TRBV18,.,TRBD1,CASSLPGQGSSYGYTF,TGTGCCAGCTCACTCCCCGGACAGGGATCCTCATATGGCTACACCTTC
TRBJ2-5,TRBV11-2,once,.,CASSVWGETQYF,TGTGCCAGCAGCGTGTGGGGCGAGACCCAGTACTTC
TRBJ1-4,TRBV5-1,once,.,CASSLGPGLQNEKLFF,TGCGCCAGCAGCTTGGGTCCAGGGCTCCAAAATGAAAAACTGTTTTTT
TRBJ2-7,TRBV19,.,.,CASSTRGHLYEQYF,TGTGCCAGTAGCACCAGGGGACACCTCTACGAGCAGTACTTC
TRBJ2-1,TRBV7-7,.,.,CASSPSPGTHEQFF,TGTGCCAGCAGCCCCTCGCCAGGAACCCATGAGCAGTTCTTC
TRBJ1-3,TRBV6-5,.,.,CASSSRTGTSGNTIYF,TGTGCCAGCAGTTCCCGAACAGGGACCTCTGGAAACACCATATATTTT
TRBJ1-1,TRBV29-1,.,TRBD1,CSVQHDRAEAFF,TGCAGCGTTCAACATGACAGGGCCGAAGCTTTCTTT
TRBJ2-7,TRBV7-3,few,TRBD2,CASSPKGLAGDLRDEQYF,TGTGCCAGCAGCCCCAAGGGACTGGCGGGGGACCTTAGGGACGAGCAGTACTTC
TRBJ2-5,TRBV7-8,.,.,CASSNRRTGKSKETQYF,TGTGCCAGCAGCAACCGACGGACGGGGAAGTCGAAAGAGACCCAGTACTTC
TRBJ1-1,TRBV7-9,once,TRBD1,CASTLGQGNTEAFF,TGTGCCAGCACCCTAGGACAGGGGAACACTGAAGCTTTCTTT
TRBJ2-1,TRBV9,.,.,CASTRGGLHDNEQFF,TGTGCCAGCACCCGCGGGGGCCTGCACGACAATGAGCAGTTCTTC
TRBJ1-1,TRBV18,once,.,CASSPPSRERGKGTEAFF,TGTGCCAGCTCACCTCCGTCGAGGGAGAGGGGGAAGGGGACTGAAGCTTTCTTT
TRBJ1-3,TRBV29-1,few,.,CSVEAVRSNTIYF,TGCAGCGTTGAAGCCGTGCGGTCGAACACCATATATTTT
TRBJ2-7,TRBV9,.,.,CASSVGPGSLYEQYF,TGTGCCAGCAGCGTAGGGCCGGGATCTCTCTACGAGCAGTACTTC
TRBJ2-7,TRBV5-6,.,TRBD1,CASSFTPLGQGGYEQYF,TGTGCCAGCAGCTTTACCCCCCTGGGACAGGGGGGGTACGAGCAGTACTTC
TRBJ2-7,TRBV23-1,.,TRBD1,CASSHTGQGGSYEQYF,TGCGCCAGCAGTCATACCGGACAGGGGGGATCCTACGAGCAGTACTTC
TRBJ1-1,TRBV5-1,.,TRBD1,CASSPRQGDTEAFF,TGCGCCAGCAGCCCCAGACAGGGGGACACTGAAGCTTTCTTT
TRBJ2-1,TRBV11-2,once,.,CASSLSMARSNEQFF,TGTGCCAGCAGCTTATCCATGGCCCGAAGCAATGAGCAGTTCTTC
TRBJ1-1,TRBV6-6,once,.,CASSPEGFAEAFF,TGTGCCAGCAGTCCGGAGGGGTTCGCTGAAGCTTTCTTT
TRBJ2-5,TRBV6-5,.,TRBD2,CASSTTSGAQETQYF,TGTGCCAGCAGTACCACTAGCGGGGCCCAAGAGACCCAGTACTTC
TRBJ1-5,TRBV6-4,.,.,CASSDSTGQPQHF,TGTGCCAGCAGTGACTCGACTGGGCAGCCCCAGCATTTT
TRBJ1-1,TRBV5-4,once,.,CASSLFDSMNTEAFF,TGTGCCAGCAGCTTGTTCGACAGCATGAACACTGAAGCTTTCTTT
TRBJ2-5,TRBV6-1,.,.,CASSEAGGETQYF,TGTGCCAGCAGTGAAGCGGGGGGAGAGACCCAGTACTTC
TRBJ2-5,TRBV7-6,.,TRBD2,CASRLTSGGRETQYF,TGTGCCAGCAGGCTGACTAGCGGGGGGCGAGAGACCCAGTACTTC
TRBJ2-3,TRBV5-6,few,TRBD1,CASSTTGEEADTQYF,TGTGCCAGCAGCACCACAGGGGAAGAGGCAGATACGCAGTATTTT
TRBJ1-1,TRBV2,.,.,CASSESGSLSLNTEAFF,TGTGCCAGCAGTGAATCCGGGTCTTTAAGTCTGAACACTGAAGCTTTCTTT
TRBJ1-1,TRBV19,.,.,CASSMSMNTEAFF,TGTGCCAGTAGTATGTCCATGAACACTGAAGCTTTCTTT
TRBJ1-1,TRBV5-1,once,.,CASSLNGQPEAFF,TGCGCCAGCAGCTTGAATGGACAGCCTGAAGCTTTCTTT
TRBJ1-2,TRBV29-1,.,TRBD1,CSILDRGLGYTF,TGCAGCATATTGGACAGGGGGCTCGGCTACACCTTC
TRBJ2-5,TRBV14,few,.,CASSHDPSAAQGIQETQYF,TGTGCCAGCAGCCATGACCCCTCCGCGGCGCAGGGTATACAAGAGACCCAGTACTTC
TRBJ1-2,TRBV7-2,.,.,CASSQPLAGDYGYTF,TGTGCCAGCAGCCAGCCACTGGCGGGGGATTATGGCTACACCTTC
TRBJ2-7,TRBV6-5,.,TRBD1,CASSGQGEPKREQYF,TGTGCCAGCAGCGGACAGGGAGAACCCAAGCGCGAGCAGTACTTC
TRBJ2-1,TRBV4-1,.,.,CASSQDVGGPTNEQFF,TGCGCCAGCAGCCAAGATGTGGGGGGGCCAACTAATGAGCAGTTCTTC
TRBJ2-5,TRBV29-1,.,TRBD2,CSVDGLAGLQETQYF,TGCAGCGTTGATGGACTAGCGGGCCTCCAAGAGACCCAGTACTTC
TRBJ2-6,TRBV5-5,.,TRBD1,CASSYIQGTPGANVLTF,TGTGCCAGCAGCTATATACAGGGGACCCCTGGGGCCAACGTCCTGACTTTC
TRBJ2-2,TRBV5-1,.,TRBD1,CASSLQQGEMFTGELFF,TGCGCCAGCAGCTTGCAACAGGGGGAGATGTTCACCGGGGAGCTGTTTTTT
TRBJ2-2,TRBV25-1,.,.,CASSELSAVPTGELFF,TGTGCCAGCAGTGAATTAAGCGCGGTCCCCACCGGGGAGCTGTTTTTT
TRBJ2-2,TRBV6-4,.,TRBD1,CASSGQGAGELFF,TGTGCCAGCAGTGGACAGGGGGCCGGGGAGCTGTTTTTT
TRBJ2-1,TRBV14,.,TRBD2,CASSQDPGLADNEQFF,TGTGCCAGCAGCCAAGATCCGGGACTAGCGGACAATGAGCAGTTCTTC
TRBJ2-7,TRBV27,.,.,CASIPVATQADYEQYF,TGTGCCAGCATCCCCGTCGCGACGCAGGCTGACTACGAGCAGTACTTC
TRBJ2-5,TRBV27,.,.,CASSLGHKETQYF,TGTGCCAGCAGTTTAGGACACAAAGAGACCCAGTACTTC
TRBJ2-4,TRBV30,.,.,CAWSDTRNSQYF,TGTGCCTGGAGTGATACCAGAAACAGTCAGTACTTC
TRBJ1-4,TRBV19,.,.,CASSMRGGDEKLFF,TGTGCCAGTAGTATGAGAGGGGGTGATGAAAAACTGTTTTTT
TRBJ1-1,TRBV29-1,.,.,CSGGVGGNSEAFF,TGCAGCGGTGGTGTCGGCGGGAACTCTGAAGCTTTCTTT
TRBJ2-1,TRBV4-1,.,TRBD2,CASSQVVTSGGFNEQFF,TGCGCCAGCAGCCAAGTAGTCACTAGCGGGGGGTTTAATGAGCAGTTCTTC
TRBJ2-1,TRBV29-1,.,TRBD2,CSVGTSGVSHEQFF,TGCAGCGTGGGGACTAGCGGGGTCTCCCATGAGCAGTTCTTC
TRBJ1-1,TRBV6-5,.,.,CASRDSLNTEAFF,TGTGCCAGCAGGGACAGTTTGAACACTGAAGCTTTCTTT
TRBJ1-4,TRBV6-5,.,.,CASSSTRGAELFF,TGTGCCAGCAGTTCAACTCGGGGGGCAGAACTGTTTTTT
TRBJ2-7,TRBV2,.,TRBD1,CALGQVSYEQYF,TGTGCCCTGGGACAGGTCTCCTACGAGCAGTACTTC
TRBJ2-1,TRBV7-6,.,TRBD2,CASSRSGGGNEQFF,TGTGCCAGCAGCCGTAGCGGGGGGGGGAATGAGCAGTTCTTC
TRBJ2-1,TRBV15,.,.,CATSRVTADNEQFF,TGTGCCACCAGCAGAGTGACAGCCGACAATGAGCAGTTCTTC